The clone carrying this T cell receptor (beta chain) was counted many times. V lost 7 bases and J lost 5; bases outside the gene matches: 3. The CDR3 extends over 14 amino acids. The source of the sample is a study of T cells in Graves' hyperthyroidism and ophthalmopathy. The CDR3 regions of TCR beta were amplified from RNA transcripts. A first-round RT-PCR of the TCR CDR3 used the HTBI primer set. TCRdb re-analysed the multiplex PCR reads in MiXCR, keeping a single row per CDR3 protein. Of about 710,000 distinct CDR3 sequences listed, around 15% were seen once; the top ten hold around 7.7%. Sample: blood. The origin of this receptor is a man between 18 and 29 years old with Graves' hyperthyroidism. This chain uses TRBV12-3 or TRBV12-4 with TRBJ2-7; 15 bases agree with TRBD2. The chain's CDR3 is CASTGLAGGDEQYF. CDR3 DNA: TGTGCCAGCACAGGACTAGCGGGAGGGGACGAGCAGTACTTC.